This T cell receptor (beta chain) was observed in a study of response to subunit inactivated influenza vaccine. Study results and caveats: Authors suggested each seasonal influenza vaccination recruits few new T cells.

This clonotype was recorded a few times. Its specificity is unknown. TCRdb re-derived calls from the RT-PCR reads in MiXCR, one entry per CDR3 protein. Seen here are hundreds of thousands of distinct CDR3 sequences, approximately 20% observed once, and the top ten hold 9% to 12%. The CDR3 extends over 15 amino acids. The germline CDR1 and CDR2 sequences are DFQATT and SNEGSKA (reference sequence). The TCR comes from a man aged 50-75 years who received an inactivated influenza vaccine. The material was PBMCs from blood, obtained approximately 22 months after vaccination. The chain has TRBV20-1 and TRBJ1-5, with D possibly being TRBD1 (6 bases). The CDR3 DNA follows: TGCAGCGTCACCCGGCAATCGGGGGGCGATCAGCCCCAGCATTTT. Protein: CSVTRQSGGDQPQHF.